This is a list of T cell receptor beta chains from one sample in a study of T cells in Graves' hyperthyroidism and ophthalmopathy. TCRdb reprocessed the multiplex PCR reads via MiXCR and lists one record per CDR3 protein. The sample includes under 650,000 distinct CDR3 sequences, 15% to 20% seen only once; the top ten take less than 4.5%. Sample: blood. The receptors were gathered from a woman in her thirties with Graves' hyperthyroidism. The CDR3 runs from the conserved cysteine through the conserved F or W. Fields, in order: D gene, V gene, J gene, clone size, CDR3 protein, CDR3 DNA. D genes are given only for firm matches. Part of the rows lack a size; the others show once, few, many or a class for expanded clones.

TRBD2,TRBV27,TRBJ2-1,few,CASRGGRAARYNEQFF,TGTGCCAGCAGGGGCGGGAGGGCCGCTCGGTACAATGAGCAGTTCTTC
-,TRBV6-4,TRBJ1-5,few,CASGAASNQPQHF,TGTGCCAGCGGGGCAGCTAGCAATCAGCCCCAGCATTTT
-,TRBV3-1,TRBJ1-5,few,CASSSSRQYNQPQHF,TGTGCCAGCAGCTCGAGCCGGCAGTACAATCAGCCCCAGCATTTT
-,TRBV30,TRBJ2-7,few,CASGTYITYEQYF,TGTGCCTCCGGGACCTACATCACCTACGAGCAGTACTTC
TRBD2,TRBV9,TRBJ2-7,-,CASSVETGGPPNEQYF,TGTGCCAGCAGCGTAGAAACGGGAGGGCCACCGAACGAGCAGTACTTC
-,TRBV7-2,TRBJ2-2,few,CASSLGYSSGELFF,TGTGCCAGCAGCTTAGGGTATAGTTCCGGGGAGCTGTTTTTT
-,TRBV6-1,TRBJ2-3,many,CASSERGSTDTQYF,TGTGCCAGCAGTGAGCGGGGTAGCACAGATACGCAGTATTTT
-,TRBV19,TRBJ1-1,many,CASTPGLMNTEAFF,TGTGCCAGTACTCCGGGACTGATGAACACTGAAGCTTTCTTT
-,TRBV12-3/TRBV12-4,TRBJ1-2,-,CASIETQEGGYTF,TGTGCCAGCATTGAAACACAAGAGGGTGGCTACACCTTC
TRBD1,TRBV19,TRBJ1-1,few,CASTRPGQGWTEAFF,TGTGCCAGTACCAGACCGGGACAGGGTTGGACTGAAGCTTTCTTT
-,TRBV5-6,TRBJ1-1,-,CASSLTGSRAFF,TGTGCCAGCAGCTTGACAGGGTCGAGAGCTTTCTTT
-,TRBV20-1,TRBJ2-2,few,CSAVRPNTGELFF,TGCAGTGCTGTCCGGCCGAACACCGGGGAGCTGTTTTTT
TRBD1,TRBV2,TRBJ1-3,few,CASSDPGQGAGNTIYF,TGTGCCAGCAGTGATCCGGGACAGGGAGCTGGAAACACCATATATTTT
-,TRBV4-1,TRBJ1-2,few,CASSQDPSSGLLGYTF,TGCGCCAGCAGCCAAGATCCTAGTTCGGGGCTTCTTGGCTACACCTTC
TRBD2,TRBV30,TRBJ2-7,many,CAQTAGDLEQYF,TGTGCCCAAACAGCGGGAGATCTCGAGCAGTACTTC
TRBD1,TRBV20-1,TRBJ2-7,many,CSARGQGYEQYF,TGCAGTGCTAGAGGACAGGGCTACGAGCAGTACTTC
-,TRBV7-3,TRBJ2-5,many,CASSLSSAAETQYF,TGTGCCAGCAGCTTAAGTTCGGCTGCAGAGACCCAGTACTTC
TRBD2,TRBV11-2,TRBJ2-5,-,CASSSTSGRWETQYF,TGTGCCAGCAGTTCAACTAGCGGGAGATGGGAGACCCAGTACTTC
TRBD2,TRBV27,TRBJ2-5,-,CASSPLSGSRGETQYF,TGTGCCAGCAGTCCCCTTAGCGGGAGCAGGGGAGAGACCCAGTACTTC
TRBD1,TRBV7-2,TRBJ2-3,many,CASSRRQGPDTQYF,TGTGCCAGCAGCCGCCGACAGGGTCCAGATACGCAGTATTTT
-,TRBV19,TRBJ2-2,-,CASKAGRNTGELFF,TGTGCCAGTAAGGCAGGGCGGAACACCGGGGAGCTGTTTTTT
TRBD2,TRBV6-1,TRBJ2-1,many,CASSSAGGRYNEQFF,TGTGCCAGCAGCTCCGCGGGGGGGAGATACAATGAGCAGTTCTTC
TRBD2,TRBV20-1,TRBJ2-1,-,CSAWTSAPLYNEQFF,TGCAGTGCGTGGACTAGCGCCCCCCTATACAATGAGCAGTTCTTC
TRBD2,TRBV19,TRBJ2-1,-,CASSASGSLNEQFF,TGTGCCAGTAGTGCTAGCGGGAGTCTCAATGAGCAGTTCTTC
TRBD2,TRBV20-1,TRBJ2-2,many,CSASPLLAANTGELFF,TGCAGTGCTAGCCCACTACTAGCGGCTAACACCGGGGAGCTGTTTTTT
-,TRBV12-5,TRBJ1-2,few,CASGRDSNYGYTF,TGTGCTAGTGGTCGGGACTCCAACTATGGCTACACCTTC
-,TRBV29-1,TRBJ1-2,many,CSVEDEPMIGGYTF,TGCAGCGTTGAAGATGAGCCAATGATTGGTGGCTACACCTTC
-,TRBV7-9,TRBJ2-1,few,CASSSHKSSYNEQFF,TGTGCCAGCAGCTCCCATAAGAGCTCCTACAATGAGCAGTTCTTC
-,TRBV5-6,TRBJ1-6,-,CASSLGNNNSPLHF,TGTGCCAGCAGCTTGGGCAACAATAATTCACCCCTCCACTTT
TRBD2,TRBV12-3/TRBV12-4,TRBJ2-7,few,CASSLFSGGGEQYF,TGTGCCAGCAGTTTATTTTCTGGGGGGGGCGAGCAGTACTTC
TRBD2,TRBV2,TRBJ2-7,many,CASSERAGTPYEQYF,TGTGCCAGCAGTGAGCGAGCGGGGACCCCCTACGAGCAGTACTTC
-,TRBV30,TRBJ2-3,-,CAWNGGSSTDTQYF,TGTGCCTGGAACGGCGGGTCTAGCACAGATACGCAGTATTTT
TRBD1,TRBV28,TRBJ1-5,-,CASTARTGGYSNQPQHF,TGTGCCAGCACCGCTAGGACAGGCGGATATAGCAATCAGCCCCAGCATTTT
-,TRBV20-1,TRBJ2-7,many,CSARAGTYEQYF,TGCAGTGCTAGAGCAGGAACCTACGAGCAGTACTTC
TRBD2,TRBV20-1,TRBJ2-7,many,CSAQAGGPYEQYF,TGCAGTGCTCAAGCGGGAGGGCCTTACGAGCAGTACTTC
TRBD1,TRBV20-1,TRBJ1-2,few,CSASRGQGTYGYTF,TGCAGTGCTAGTAGGGGACAGGGGACTTATGGCTACACCTTC
TRBD2,TRBV29-1,TRBJ2-5,few,CSVEATSGSYKQETQYF,TGCAGCGTTGAAGCGACTAGCGGGAGCTACAAACAAGAGACCCAGTACTTC
-,TRBV7-8,TRBJ2-5,-,CASSLGWQGGRTQYF,TGTGCCAGCAGCTTAGGTTGGCAGGGGGGTCGAACCCAGTACTTC
-,TRBV19,TRBJ1-2,-,CASSTLLEGYGYTF,TGTGCCAGTAGTACCCTCTTGGAGGGGTATGGCTACACCTTC
-,TRBV7-9,TRBJ2-7,few,CASSPTGEGLFKQYF,TGTGCCAGCAGCCCGACCGGGGAAGGGCTATTCAAGCAGTACTTC
TRBD2,TRBV7-3,TRBJ2-1,-,CASSAHGTRRLNEQFF,TGTGCCAGCAGCGCCCACGGGACTAGACGCCTAAATGAGCAGTTCTTC
-,TRBV28,TRBJ2-3,few,CASSPGDTDTQYF,TGTGCCAGCAGCCCTGGGGACACAGATACGCAGTATTTT
TRBD2,TRBV18,TRBJ2-3,many,CASSPAGRNTDTQYF,TGTGCCAGCTCACCCGCCGGGAGGAACACAGATACGCAGTATTTT
TRBD2,TRBV2,TRBJ2-5,-,CASIEGGIGIAGGEETQYF,TGTGCCAGCATCGAAGGGGGCATCGGAATAGCGGGAGGGGAAGAGACCCAGTACTTC
TRBD2,TRBV20-1,TRBJ2-3,few,CSAGGLAGSTDTQYF,TGCAGTGCTGGGGGACTAGCGGGAAGCACAGATACGCAGTATTTT
-,TRBV6-1,TRBJ2-5,many,CASSGDLDEKKETQYF,TGTGCCAGCAGTGGCGATTTGGACGAGAAGAAAGAGACCCAGTACTTC
TRBD2,TRBV7-6,TRBJ2-7,once,CASSLASGSNVYYEQYF,TGTGCCAGCAGCTTAGCTAGCGGGAGCAACGTATACTACGAGCAGTACTTC
-,TRBV9,TRBJ2-7,many,CASSVDSGAPYEQYF,TGTGCCAGCAGCGTAGATTCAGGGGCGCCCTACGAGCAGTACTTC
-,TRBV30,TRBJ2-2,many,CAVTDTGELFF,TGTGCCGTAACCGACACCGGGGAGCTGTTTTTT
TRBD1,TRBV18,TRBJ2-7,-,CASSHTPGQGSYEQYF,TGTGCCAGCTCGCATACTCCGGGACAGGGCTCCTACGAGCAGTACTTC
-,TRBV4-2,TRBJ1-5,few,CASSQEKGLQPQHF,TGTGCCAGCAGCCAAGAGAAAGGGTTGCAGCCCCAGCATTTT
-,TRBV27,TRBJ2-3,-,CASSRVAAASTDTQYF,TGTGCCAGCAGTCGAGTGGCAGCGGCCTCCACAGATACGCAGTATTTT